The T cell receptor (beta chain) under discussion was sequenced for a study of blood T cell repertoires in COVID-19. At the level of the study: COVID-19 samples, acute and convalescent, were from the United States, Italy and Spain. In each case, the material was cDNA or gDNA derived from T cells, B-cell-depleted T cells, or PBMCs.

Methods used by the authors: Nucleated cell number was recorded as an estimate derived from reference gene primer amplification. Assay used: immunoSEQ multiplex PCR; TCRdb lists only in-frame clones, some missing. V, J and clone size derive from that table, while D and trimming were established from the DNA sequence. The sample carries 90,000 to 100,000 clones, about 85% recorded once. Sequences were obtained from peripheral blood. The receptor's source is a man older than 75 with acute or convalescent COVID-19.

The CDR3 nucleotides read TGTGCCAGCAGCGTAGGGGGCAGGGTCGAATCACCCCTCCACTTT. It encodes CASSVGGRVESPLHF. V is TRBV9 and J is TRBJ1-6; tentative D call: TRBD1 (5 bases). Between the trimmed V and J ends, which lost 0 bases and 10 bases, there was a span of 14 bases. Germline assignment: CDR1 SGDLS and CDR2 YYNGEE. The length of the CDR3 is 15 residues.